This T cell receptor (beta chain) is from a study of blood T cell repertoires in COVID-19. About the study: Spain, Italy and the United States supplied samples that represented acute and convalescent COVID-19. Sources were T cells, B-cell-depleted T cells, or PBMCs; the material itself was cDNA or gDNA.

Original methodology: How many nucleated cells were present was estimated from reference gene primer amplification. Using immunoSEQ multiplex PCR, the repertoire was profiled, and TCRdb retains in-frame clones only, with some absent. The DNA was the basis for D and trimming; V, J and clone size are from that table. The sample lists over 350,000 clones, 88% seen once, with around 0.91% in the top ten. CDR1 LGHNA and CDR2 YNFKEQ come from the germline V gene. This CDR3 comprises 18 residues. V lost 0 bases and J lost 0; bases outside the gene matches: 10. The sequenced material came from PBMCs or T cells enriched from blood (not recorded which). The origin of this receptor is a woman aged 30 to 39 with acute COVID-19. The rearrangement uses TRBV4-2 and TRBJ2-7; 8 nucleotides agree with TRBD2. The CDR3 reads CASSQDSLAGSHSYEQYF. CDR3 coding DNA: TGTGCCAGCAGCCAAGATTCTCTAGCGGGCTCTCACTCCTACGAGCAGTACTTC.